This T cell receptor beta chain was recorded in a study of cytomegalovirus exposure and HLA in healthy donors. 13 Jbeta primers and 60 Vbeta primers were used for the PCR. Repertoires were generated with immunoSEQ multiplex PCR, while TCRdb's copy carries only in-frame clones and drops some. The sample holds approximately 280,000 clones, approximately 90% seen once. Comment on this clone: The target antigen is unknown.

The study, taken as a whole, reports: Overall, roughly 150 TCR beta chains were annotated as cytomegalovirus-associated. Per a later analysis, HLA-associated TCR beta chains showed more clonal expansion than other, equally common TCR beta chains.

This receptor was taken from a woman younger than 35 in good health and CMV-seronegative. Sequencing was done on a sample of PBMCs.

The CDR3 here is CASRWGTGGDEQFF. The CDR3 DNA sequence: TGTGCCAGCAGATGGGGGACAGGGGGCGATGAGCAGTTCTTC. This chain joins TRBV2 and TRBJ2-1; 12 bases are a match to TRBD1. V lost 6 bases, J lost 8 bases, and 5 bases stayed unmatched. The germline V gene has CDR1 SNHLY and CDR2 FYNNEI. The CDR3 spans 14 residues.